The rows below give T cell receptor beta chains drawn from one sample of a study of cytomegalovirus exposure and HLA in healthy donors. Generated by immunoSEQ multiplex PCR, the TCRdb table keeps only in-frame clones and is missing some. Of hundreds of thousands of clones detected, around nine tenths appear once; the ten largest clones hold 0.95% to 1.1%. Sequencing was done on a sample of PBMCs. These receptors originate from a woman between 18 and 29 years old in good health and CMV-seronegative. Each CDR3 is given with its conserved first and last residue. Fields, in order: CDR3 DNA, CDR3 protein, D gene, J gene, V gene, clone size. The D gene is left open where the match is weak. Not all rows give a size; the values are once, few, many and, for expanded clones, a class.

DNA: TGTGCCAGCAGCACACAGGGGCGAGACACTGAAGCTTTCTTT; CDR3: CASSTQGRDTEAFF; D: TRBD1; J: TRBJ1-1; V: TRBV2; size: NA
DNA: TGCGCCAGCAGCCCACCGGGACAGGGCTCCTATGGCTACACCTTC; CDR3: CASSPPGQGSYGYTF; D: TRBD1; J: TRBJ1-2; V: TRBV5-1; size: NA
DNA: TGTGCCAGTGGGCCGGGACAACGCTACACCTTC; CDR3: CASGPGQRYTF; D: NA; J: TRBJ1-2; V: TRBV19; size: NA
DNA: TGTGCCTCCGTCCTCTACGAGCAGTACTTC; CDR3: CASVLYEQYF; D: NA; J: TRBJ2-7; V: TRBV7-9; size: NA
DNA: TGTGCCAGCAGCTTCCCCGGGGAATCCGGGGAGCTGTTTTTT; CDR3: CASSFPGESGELFF; D: NA; J: TRBJ2-2; V: TRBV7-8; size: NA
DNA: TGTGCCAGCAGCCTCACAGGGCTAGCAACTAATGAAAAACTGTTTTTT; CDR3: CASSLTGLATNEKLFF; D: NA; J: TRBJ1-4; V: TRBV7-2; size: NA
DNA: TGTGCCAGCAGCGTAGGTCTGGGCGAACCGAACACCGGGGAGCTGTTTTTT; CDR3: CASSVGLGEPNTGELFF; D: NA; J: TRBJ2-2; V: TRBV9; size: NA
DNA: TGTGCCAGCTCACTCAGACTAGCGGAGGCCACCTACGAGCAGTACTTC; CDR3: CASSLRLAEATYEQYF; D: TRBD2; J: TRBJ2-7; V: TRBV18; size: once
DNA: TGTGCCAGCAGCTCCCCCGGGGGGGGAGGTTATGGCTACACCTTC; CDR3: CASSSPGGGGYGYTF; D: NA; J: TRBJ1-2; V: TRBV7-2; size: few
DNA: TGTGCCAGCAGTGAATGGGTCGAGGCCGGGGAGCTGTTTTTT; CDR3: CASSEWVEAGELFF; D: NA; J: TRBJ2-2; V: TRBV2; size: NA
DNA: TGTGCCAGCAGCACTAGAGGGCTAGCTACAGATACGCAGTATTTT; CDR3: CASSTRGLATDTQYF; D: NA; J: TRBJ2-3; V: TRBV6-1; size: NA
DNA: TGCGCCAGCAGCCCCTCTTTTGCTAGCGGGCCATACGAGCAGTACTTC; CDR3: CASSPSFASGPYEQYF; D: TRBD2; J: TRBJ2-7; V: TRBV4-3; size: once